A single sample gave rise to the 20 T cell receptor beta chains below, sequenced in a study of T cell responses to AZD1222 COVID-19 vaccine. This table comes from immunoSEQ multiplex PCR, and its TCRdb copy is limited to in-frame clones, with some not included. Of 120,000 or so clones listed, more than 75% are singletons. The sequencing here drew on peripheral blood, taken on day 0 of AZD1222 vaccination. Source of these receptors: an adult in good health.

V and J are TRBV12-3 or TRBV12-4 and TRBJ1-1; 9 nucleotides align to TRBD1. Trimming at V came to 6 bases and at J to 5 bases, leaving 4 bases not matched to a gene. This CDR3 region has 13 residues. CDR3 loop: CASSLGQGTEAFF. In nucleotides, the CDR3 is TGTGCCAGCAGCCTGGGACAGGGAACTGAAGCTTTCTTT.

Remarks on this clone: Other DNA sequences from this sample encode an identical CDR3 as well. This sequence joins TRBV2 and TRBJ1-1; no reliable D call. Trimming took 3 bases from V and 1 from J, leaving 6 bases between them. The CDR3 loop spans 13 amino acids. Germline V lookup: CDR1 SNHLY, CDR2 FYNNEI. The CDR3 sequence is CASSEGWNTEAFF. The CDR3 nucleotides read TGTGCCAGCAGTGAGGGGTGGAACACTGAAGCTTTCTTT.

The chain joins TRBV4-1 to TRBJ2-1; D is tentatively TRBD1 or TRBD2 (6 bases each). The CDR3 is made up of 14 amino acids. Germline V gives CDR1 MGHRA, CDR2 YSYEKL. V was cut by 0 bases and J by 14 bases, with 17 bases left in between. In DNA, the CDR3 is TGCGCCAGCAGCCAAGATATGGGGGCAACGGGGGAGTTCTTC. This encodes CASSQDMGATGEFF.

The V gene is TRBV6-5, the J gene TRBJ2-7; 8 bases match TRBD1. The length of the CDR3 is 13 residues. V was pared by 8 bases and J by 1 base, with 4 bases of the junction left unmatched. Per germline, CDR1 MNHEY and CDR2 SVGAGI. Here the CDR3 DNA reads TGTGCCAGCGTTTGGACAGGGTCCTACGAGCAGTACTTC. Translation gives CASVWTGSYEQYF.

This chain joins TRBV27 and TRBJ1-6; no clear D gene. The CDR3 length is 15 residues. The V end lost 0 bases, the J end lost 11 bases, and 14 bases lay between the germline ends. The germline gives CDR1 MNHEY, CDR2 SMNVEV (reference sequence). CDR3 region: CASSLSVTSGPPLHF. CDR3 nucleotides: TGTGCCAGCAGTTTATCTGTGACATCGGGCCCACCCCTCCACTTT.

V gene TRBV4-1 combines with J gene TRBJ2-7; D not certain. Trimming removed 1 base from V and 1 base from J, with 14 bases in between. The germline V gene encodes CDR1 MGHRA and CDR2 YSYEKL. The CDR3 extends over 16 amino acids. This chain's CDR3 is CASSQGPGSSSYEQYF. The DNA for the CDR3 is TGCGCCAGCAGCCAAGGCCCAGGATCCTCGTCCTACGAGCAGTACTTC.

J is TRBJ2-7 and V is TRBV7-9; perhaps TRBD1 as D (6 bases). This CDR3 spans 14 amino acids. The germline V and J ends were trimmed by 4 bases and 7 bases, with 17 bases remaining between them. In germline, CDR1 is SEHNR, CDR2 FQNEAQ (reference sequence). Here the CDR3 DNA reads TGTGCCAGCAGCTCCGGGACAAAAGGAAGGGAGCAGTACTTC. This gives the protein CASSSGTKGREQYF. Filled out from reference TRBV7-9 and TRBJ2-7, the complete variable domain reads DTGVSQNPRHKITKRGQNVTFRCDPISEHNRLYWYRQTLGQGPEFLTYFQNEAQLEKSRLLSDRFSAERPKGSFSTLEIQRTEQGDSAMYLCASSSGTKGREQYFGPGTRLTVT.

V and J are TRBV6-5 and TRBJ2-2; tentative D call: TRBD1 (6 bases). The CDR3 is 13 amino acids. Trimming cost V 5 bases and J 5 bases, with 9 bases left between them. From germline, CDR1 is MNHEY and CDR2 SVGAGI. As DNA, the CDR3 is TGTGCCAGCAGTAACCAGGGGACCGGGGAGCTGTTTTTT. Its protein product is CASSNQGTGELFF.

The rearrangement links TRBV9 to TRBJ1-2; 7 bases are shared with TRBD1. In germline, CDR1 is SGDLS, CDR2 YYNGEE. CDR3 length: 15 residues. After removal of 0 bases from V and 3 bases from J, the junction contained 5 bases not matched to a gene. The CDR3 DNA is TGTGCCAGCAGCGTAGTTGAAACAGGGGACTATGGCTACACCTTC. Its protein is CASSVVETGDYGYTF.

The chain joins TRBV10-2 to TRBJ2-7; D is undetermined. The germline V and J ends were trimmed by 10 bases and 2 bases, with 9 bases remaining between them. The CDR3 runs 11 residues. Germline CDR1 WSHSY, CDR2 SAAADI. The CDR3 is CATTQTYEQYF. The CDR3 DNA follows: TGCGCCACTACACAGACCTACGAGCAGTACTTC.

The J gene is TRBJ2-7, the V gene TRBV27, with 10 bases matching TRBD2. V was clipped by 5 bases and J by 3 bases; unmatched bases: 10. Germline V gives CDR1 MNHEY, CDR2 SMNVEV (reference sequence). CDR3 size: 16 residues. The CDR3 protein is CASSDAQGLAFYEQYF. Written as DNA, the CDR3 is TGTGCCAGCAGTGATGCTCAGGGACTAGCGTTCTACGAGCAGTACTTC.

The chain carries TRBV24-1 and TRBJ1-5; the match to TRBD1 covers 9 bases. The J segment lost 7 bases and the V segment lost 2 bases, leaving 8 bases of the junction unmatched. The CDR3 consists of 16 residues. Germline CDR1 and CDR2: KGHDR and SFDVKD. In DNA, the CDR3 is TGTGCCACCAGTGATTCGGGACAGGGAAGGTACCAGCCCCAGCATTTT. It codes for CATSDSGQGRYQPQHF.

The V gene is TRBV10-2, the J gene TRBJ2-3, with TRBD2 matching 9 bases. Losses at the gene ends were 7 bases for V and 5 bases for J; bases not matched to a gene: 13. In germline, CDR1 is WSHSY, CDR2 SAAADI. This CDR3 has 16 amino acids. The chain's CDR3 is CASNDGGKAGGDTQYF. As DNA, the CDR3 is TGCGCCAGCAACGACGGGGGCAAAGCGGGGGGAGATACGCAGTATTTT.

CDR3 sequence reads: CASSRDREDTQYF. The CDR3 nucleotides read TGTGCCAGCAGCCGGGACAGGGAAGATACGCAGTATTTT. The genes are TRBV11-1 and TRBJ2-3; 9 bases map to TRBD1. After removal of 5 bases from V and 5 bases from J, the junction contained 2 bases not matched to a gene. The germline V gene encodes CDR1 SGHAT and CDR2 FQDESV (reference sequence). The CDR3 sequence is 13 residues long.

J is TRBJ1-1 and V is TRBV27, with TRBD1 matching over 7 bases. Trimming removed 0 bases from V and 7 bases from J; junction bases left unmatched: 8. The CDR3 is 15 amino acids. The germline gives CDR1 MNHEY, CDR2 SMNVEV (reference sequence). CDR3 amino acids: CASSLSYRGGVEAFF. In nucleotides, the CDR3 is TGTGCCAGCAGTTTATCCTACAGGGGAGGGGTTGAAGCTTTCTTT.

The rearrangement joins TRBV7-8 to TRBJ1-3; D remains ambiguous. The germline gives CDR1 SGHVS, CDR2 FQNEAQ. The CDR3 sequence is 14 residues long. The germline V and J ends were trimmed by 5 bases and 0 bases, with 8 bases remaining between them. CDR3 residues: CASSEGLSGNTIYF. The CDR3 nucleotides are TGTGCCAGCAGCGAAGGGCTCTCTGGAAACACCATATATTTT.

This clone was recorded many times. The V and J genes are TRBV7-9 and TRBJ2-7; the match to TRBD1 covers 8 bases. This CDR3 is built from 14 residues. Germline V gene data show CDR1 as SEHNR and CDR2 as FQNEAQ (reference sequence). J was trimmed by 2 bases and V by 5 bases; bases with no gene match: 5. This chain's CDR3 is CASSMTGVTYEQYF. The CDR3 DNA is TGTGCCAGCAGCATGACAGGGGTTACCTACGAGCAGTACTTC.

The chain is built from TRBV6-1 and TRBJ1-1; no definite D call. CDR3 size: 15 residues. Trimming took 0 bases from V and 0 from J, leaving 8 bases between them. Germline V gene lookup returns CDR1 MNHNS and CDR2 SASEGT. The chain's CDR3 is CASSEATQMNTEAFF. In DNA, the CDR3 is TGTGCCAGCAGTGAAGCGACACAGATGAACACTGAAGCTTTCTTT.

The rearrangement links TRBV5-4 to TRBJ2-7; no reliable D call. This CDR3 region has 15 residues. CDR1 and CDR2 from the germline V gene are SGHNT and YYREEE (reference sequence). V was clipped by 5 bases and J by 5 bases, with 20 bases between them. The CDR3 loop is CASSSPGLEVHEQYF. The CDR3 DNA reads TGTGCCAGCAGTTCGCCGGGCCTGGAAGTCCACGAGCAGTACTTC.

The chain couples TRBV27 to TRBJ1-6; 10 bases are shared with TRBD1. The germline gives CDR1 MNHEY, CDR2 SMNVEV (reference sequence). With 4 bases clipped from V and 5 bases from J, the junction kept 8 bases outside the gene matches. The CDR3 is 17 residues long. CDR3 coding DNA: TGTGCCAGCAGTTCATGGGACAGGGGTTTACATAATTCACCCCTCCACTTT. Translated: CASSSWDRGLHNSPLHF.